Described below is a single TCR beta chain sequence and its context. This table comes from immunoSEQ multiplex PCR, and its TCRdb copy is limited to in-frame clones, with some not included. The sample contains hundreds of thousands of clones, more than 80% of which appear only once. This record belongs to a study of Ad26.COV2.S vaccination and SARS-CoV-2 variants. The treatment here: roughly 19 received Ad26.COV2.S at low or high dose, single or two shots; about five received placebo; per-sample allocation not given. Samples were taken on day 63 after the first vaccine or placebo injection. The CDR3 is made up of 14 amino acids. Germline loops: CDR1 SGHTA, CDR2 FQGNSA. The V and J ends lost 3 bases and 4 bases respectively, with 10 bases between them.

Sample: peripheral blood, taken in a trial of Ad26.COV2.S vaccine versus placebo. The source of this sequence is a person aged 18-60 years who received the Ad26.COV2.S COVID-19 vaccine or a placebo. V and J are TRBV7-2 and TRBJ2-1, with no clear D. The CDR3 DNA sequence: TGTGCCAGCAGCTTTTATGGCGTATACAATGAGCAGTTCTTC. This sequence encodes CASSFYGVYNEQFF.